The 27 T cell receptor beta chains reported below all come from one sample, sequenced in a study of blood T cells in healthy people across ages. Then a second PCR, running roughly 7 to 11 cycles, was carried out with a sample-barcoded 5' primer and a J-beta primer mix. From the 5' RACE reads, TCRdb called clonotypes with MiXCR, one entry per CDR3 protein. Here the sample spans 1.5 million to 2 million distinct CDR3 sequences, about two fifths being singletons. What was sequenced was blood. These receptors were obtained from a human donor in good health.

The rearrangement links TRBV7-8 to TRBJ2-4; D is ambiguous. Near its end, the DNA agrees better with TRBJ2-7, so the J call may be wrong. The CDR3 runs to 13 residues. From germline, CDR1 is SGHVS and CDR2 FQNEAQ. In nucleotides, the CDR3 is TGTGCCAGCAGCCCTGAAACAGAAGGCGAGCAGTACTTC. Protein: CASSPETEGEQYF.

The chain recombines TRBV20-1 with TRBJ2-1, with D perhaps TRBD1 or TRBD2 (6 bases each). CDR1 and CDR2 from the germline V gene are DFQATT and SNEGSKA (reference sequence). V lost 4 bases to trimming and J lost 3 bases, with 10 bases between them. The CDR3 length is 13 residues. In DNA, the CDR3 is TGCAGTGCTACGGGGGCCAACTACAATGAGCAGTTCTTC. It yields the protein CSATGANYNEQFF.

The V call is TRBV29-1, the J call TRBJ1-1; no reliable D call. The CDR3 is 15 amino acids. Germline V lookup: CDR1 SQVTM, CDR2 ANQGSEA. Trimming cost V 6 bases and J 4 bases, with 21 bases left between them. The CDR3 loop is CSVSRRLGNGTEAFF. Written as DNA, the CDR3 is TGCAGCGTGTCCCGAAGGCTAGGGAACGGCACTGAAGCTTTCTTT.

This clonotype was detected ten times or more. V is TRBV4-1 and J is TRBJ2-5; D ambiguous. CDR1 and CDR2 (germline): MGHRA, YSYEKL. The CDR3 has 14 residues. Trimming stripped 4 bases from V and 5 bases from J, with 14 bases between. CDR3 DNA: TGCGCCAGCAGCCTGCAGAACGCTTGGGAGACCCAGTACTTC. This gives the protein CASSLQNAWETQYF.

This sequence joins TRBV18 and TRBJ1-2; TRBD1 matches at 7 bases. The CDR3 totals 15 residues. Germline CDR1 reads KGHSH; CDR2 reads LQKENI. The junction had 5 bases not matched to a gene; V was cut back by 3 bases and J by 1 base. CDR3 in amino acids: CASSPSGQLNYGYTF. CDR3 nucleotide sequence: TGTGCCAGCTCACCCTCGGGACAGCTTAACTATGGCTACACCTTC.

This clonotype was seen a few times. The gene calls are TRBV29-1 and TRBJ2-5; either TRBD1 or TRBD2 may supply D (6 bases each). Germline loops: CDR1 SQVTM, CDR2 ANQGSEA. Trimming took off 6 bases at V and 5 bases at J, with 16 bases between the two ends. The CDR3 has 13 residues. The CDR3 DNA reads as TGCAGCGTCTACAAGGGGGGCAGGGAGACCCAGTACTTC. Translated, it gives CSVYKGGRETQYF.

This clonotype was recorded a few times. The CDR3 bases are TGCAGTGCTAGTTGGCAGGGGGTAAAACAGCCCCAGCATTTT. Its protein product is CSASWQGVKQPQHF. The chain has TRBV20-1 and TRBJ1-5, with 7 nucleotides matching TRBD1. With 3 bases clipped from V and 7 bases from J, the junction kept 9 bases outside the gene matches. Germline CDR1 and CDR2: DFQATT and SNEGSKA (reference sequence). This CDR3 has 14 residues.

V is TRBV7-6 and J is TRBJ2-7, with D possibly TRBD1 on 6 matching bases. This CDR3 is built from 14 residues. Looked up from germline, CDR1 is SGHVS and CDR2 is FNYEAQ. V lost 1 base, J lost 2 bases, and 9 bases lay in between. In nucleotides, the CDR3 is TGTGCCAGCAGCTTAGGTGGGGACACCTACGAGCAGTACTTC. It is translated as CASSLGGDTYEQYF.

This chain links TRBV7-9 with TRBJ2-5, with 10 bases fitting TRBD2. The J call may be incorrect, as the DNA end agrees better with TRBJ2-7. The CDR3 spans 16 residues. The germline CDR1 and CDR2 sequences are SEHNR and FQNEAQ (reference sequence). The CDR3, as DNA: TGTGCCAGCAGCTTAGTTCCGGGACTAGCGATGGGCGAGCAGTACTTC. It yields the protein CASSLVPGLAMGEQYF.

The table lists this clonotype with a few counts. The rearrangement joins TRBV9 to TRBJ1-2; no reliable D call. The germline gives CDR1 SGDLS, CDR2 YYNGEE. V shed 0 bases and J shed 3 bases, with 9 bases lying between them. The CDR3 length is 14 residues. CDR3 loop: CASSVGAADYGYTF. The CDR3 bases are TGTGCCAGCAGCGTAGGGGCGGCCGACTATGGCTACACCTTC.

In the case of this clonotype: The germline gene is not matched at one end of the junction; a read error may be the cause. This chain uses TRBV6-2 or TRBV6-3 with TRBJ1-5, with 8 bases that match TRBD1. CDR3 length: 16 residues. Germline V gene lookup returns CDR1 MNHEY and CDR2 SVGEGT. CDR3 in amino acids: CASSQGAGRYNQPQHF. In DNA form, the CDR3 reads TGTGCCAGCAGTCAGGGGGCCGGCAGATACAATCAGCCACAGCATTTT.

The V and J genes are TRBV3-1 and TRBJ2-7, with TRBD1 as a possible D gene (6 bases). The CDR3 loop spans 15 amino acids. The V end was cut by 2 bases, the J end by 1 base, with 12 bases between. CDR1 is LGHDT, CDR2 YNNKEL, per germline (reference sequence). DNA for the CDR3: TGTGCCAGCAGCCAAACGTCGGGACAATCCTACGAGCAGTACTTC. Encoded protein: CASSQTSGQSYEQYF.

This clonotype was found many times. This sequence joins TRBV2 and TRBJ2-3; D is perhaps TRBD1 (7 bases). Trimming cost V 5 bases and J 2 bases, with 14 bases left between them. Germline V gene sequence: CDR1 SNHLY, CDR2 FYNNEI. The CDR3 is made up of 15 amino acids. In DNA, the CDR3 is TGTGCCAGCAGTTTAGGCAGGGGGGACACAGATACGCAGTATTTT. The encoded protein is CASSLGRGDTDTQYF. The full variable domain, with the rest looked up from reference TRBV2 and TRBJ2-3, is EPEVTQTPSHQVTQMGQEVILRCVPISNHLYFYWYRQILGQKVEFLVSFYNNEISEKSEIFDDQFSVERPDGSNFTLKIRSTKLEDSAMYFCASSLGRGDTDTQYFGPGTRLTVL.

V gene TRBV6-1 combines with J gene TRBJ2-1; TRBD2 matches at 14 bases. Germline V gives CDR1 MNHNS, CDR2 SASEGT. V lost 6 bases to trimming and J lost 8 bases; unmatched junction nucleotides: 21. There are 20 residues in the CDR3. The CDR3 DNA sequence: TGTGCCAGCAGACGCCGCTATGGGACTAGCGGGGGTGCGGGTTTGGATGAGCAGTTCTTC. Encoded protein: CASRRRYGTSGGAGLDEQFF.

This clonotype was detected ten times or more. The V and J genes are TRBV29-1 and TRBJ2-3; D unresolved. CDR3 size: 14 residues. Germline CDR1 SQVTM, CDR2 ANQGSEA. Trimming stripped 6 bases from V and 2 bases from J, with 15 bases between. The CDR3 protein is CSVLPELITDTQYF. The CDR3 region has the DNA TGCAGCGTCCTCCCGGAGTTGATCACAGATACGCAGTATTTT.

The table lists this clonotype with a few counts. The rearrangement links TRBV7-9 to TRBJ2-1, with TRBD2 identical over 8 bases. CDR3 length equals 15 residues. Germline V gene sequence: CDR1 SEHNR, CDR2 FQNEAQ (reference sequence). After removal of 1 base from V and 9 bases from J, the junction contained 8 bases not matched to a gene. The CDR3 nucleotides read TGTGCCAGCAGCTTAGTTGTCTGGCTAGCGGGTGAGCAGTTCTTC. Translation: CASSLVVWLAGEQFF. The entire variable domain, with the rest obtained from reference TRBV7-9 and TRBJ2-1, is as follows: DTGVSQNPRHKITKRGQNVTFRCDPISEHNRLYWYRQTLGQGPEFLTYFQNEAQLEKSRLLSDRFSAERPKGSFSTLEIQRTEQGDSAMYLCASSLVVWLAGEQFFGPGTRLTVL.

V gene TRBV7-2 combines with J gene TRBJ1-4; TRBD1 might be the D (5 bases). Trimming pared 1 base from V and 0 bases from J, leaving 15 bases between. The V gene's germline CDR1 is SGHTA and CDR2 FQGNSA. The CDR3 runs to 18 residues. The CDR3 DNA is TGTGCCAGCAGCTTAGATCCAGGGTTCTGGGCAACTAATGAAAAACTGTTTTTT. It codes for CASSLDPGFWATNEKLFF.

This chain links TRBV7-6 with TRBJ1-6; D not resolved. Trimming removed 0 bases from V and 5 bases from J, with 14 bases in between. CDR3 length equals 17 residues. Per the germline V gene, CDR1 is SGHVS and CDR2 is FNYEAQ. CDR3: CASSLAPWAEDNSPLHF. The CDR3, as DNA: TGTGCCAGCAGCTTAGCGCCATGGGCAGAGGATAATTCACCCCTCCACTTT.

The chain recombines TRBV7-2 with TRBJ1-2, with no clear D. CDR3 size: 14 residues. CDR1 is SGHTA, CDR2 FQGNSA, per germline. V was cut by 1 base and J by 7 bases, with 13 bases left in between. This chain's CDR3 is CASSLGTLGTGYTF. In nucleotides, the CDR3 is TGTGCCAGCAGCTTAGGAACGCTGGGTACTGGCTACACCTTC.

Written as DNA, the CDR3 is TGTGCCAGCAGCTCTCCAGACAGACCTAACCCTGGTTACACCTTC. Translation: CASSSPDRPNPGYTF. The genes are TRBV7-9 and TRBJ1-2, with a weak D call TRBD1 (5 bases). Germline assignment: CDR1 SEHNR and CDR2 FQNEAQ (reference sequence). The CDR3 has 15 amino acids. Trimming left V 4 bases short and J 11 bases short, with 23 bases between.

This clonotype was seen a handful of times. The rearrangement uses TRBV6-1 and TRBJ2-5, with TRBD2 matching over 7 bases. V shed 8 bases, J shed 5 bases, and the junction held 8 bases outside the gene matches. Germline assignment: CDR1 MNHNS and CDR2 SASEGT. CDR3 length: 13 amino acids. Written as DNA, the CDR3 is TGTGCCAGCGCTGCAGCGGGGACGGAGACCCAGTACTTC. Translating gives CASAAAGTETQYF.

This clonotype turned up a few times. The V gene is TRBV7-2, the J gene TRBJ2-7; tentatively, D is TRBD1 (5 bases). This CDR3 comprises 13 residues. CDR1 is SGHTA and CDR2 is FQGNSA in the germline V gene. Trimming removed 5 bases from V and 4 bases from J, with 12 bases in between. The chain's CDR3 is CASSRFTGYEQYF. CDR3 in DNA: TGTGCCAGCAGCCGATTTACAGGTTACGAGCAGTACTTC.

The chain joins TRBV12-3 or TRBV12-4 to TRBJ2-1; 10 nucleotides align to TRBD2. The V and J ends lost 6 bases and 4 bases, in that order; junction bases with no gene match: 3. The CDR3 has 14 residues. The CDR3 reads CASRGGLAYNEQFF. The CDR3, as DNA: TGTGCCAGCAGGGGGGGACTAGCGTACAATGAGCAGTTCTTC.

J is TRBJ2-5 and V is TRBV5-1, with unresolved D. This CDR3 region has 13 residues. Germline values: CDR1 SGHRS, CDR2 YFSETQ. Trimming cost V 7 bases and J 2 bases, with 12 bases left between them. The CDR3 spells CASSDPLQETQYF. As DNA, the CDR3 is TGCGCCAGCTCAGACCCTTTGCAAGAGACCCAGTACTTC.

The table lists this clonotype with a few counts. The chain employs TRBV24-1 and TRBJ1-2; weak D call: TRBD1 (6 bases). Germline CDR1 KGHDR, CDR2 SFDVKD. V was cut by 4 bases and J by 0 bases, with 17 bases left in between. This CDR3 has 17 residues. The CDR3 nucleotides are TGTGCCACCAGTGACCCCAAGAGGGGGGGATCTAACTATGGCTACACCTTC. This encodes CATSDPKRGGSNYGYTF.

The chain joins TRBV27 to TRBJ2-4; 8 bases fit TRBD1. This CDR3 is built from 15 residues. J was trimmed by 14 bases and V by 5 bases; bases with no gene match: 17. Germline CDR1 is MNHEY and CDR2 is SMNVEV (reference sequence). For the CDR3, the DNA is TGTGCCAGCAGTCCCCGGACAGGGAAGGCGGGTAGGGAGTACTTC. Its protein is CASSPRTGKAGREYF.

The chain combines TRBV7-2 with TRBJ1-2; 7 positions match TRBD1. CDR1 is SGHTA, CDR2 FQGNSA, per germline. The V and J ends lost 4 bases and 1 base, in that order; junction bases with no gene match: 3. The CDR3 covers 14 residues. CDR3 sequence reads: CASSSTGVNYGYTF. CDR3 sequence (DNA): TGTGCCAGCAGCTCAACAGGGGTTAACTATGGCTACACCTTC.